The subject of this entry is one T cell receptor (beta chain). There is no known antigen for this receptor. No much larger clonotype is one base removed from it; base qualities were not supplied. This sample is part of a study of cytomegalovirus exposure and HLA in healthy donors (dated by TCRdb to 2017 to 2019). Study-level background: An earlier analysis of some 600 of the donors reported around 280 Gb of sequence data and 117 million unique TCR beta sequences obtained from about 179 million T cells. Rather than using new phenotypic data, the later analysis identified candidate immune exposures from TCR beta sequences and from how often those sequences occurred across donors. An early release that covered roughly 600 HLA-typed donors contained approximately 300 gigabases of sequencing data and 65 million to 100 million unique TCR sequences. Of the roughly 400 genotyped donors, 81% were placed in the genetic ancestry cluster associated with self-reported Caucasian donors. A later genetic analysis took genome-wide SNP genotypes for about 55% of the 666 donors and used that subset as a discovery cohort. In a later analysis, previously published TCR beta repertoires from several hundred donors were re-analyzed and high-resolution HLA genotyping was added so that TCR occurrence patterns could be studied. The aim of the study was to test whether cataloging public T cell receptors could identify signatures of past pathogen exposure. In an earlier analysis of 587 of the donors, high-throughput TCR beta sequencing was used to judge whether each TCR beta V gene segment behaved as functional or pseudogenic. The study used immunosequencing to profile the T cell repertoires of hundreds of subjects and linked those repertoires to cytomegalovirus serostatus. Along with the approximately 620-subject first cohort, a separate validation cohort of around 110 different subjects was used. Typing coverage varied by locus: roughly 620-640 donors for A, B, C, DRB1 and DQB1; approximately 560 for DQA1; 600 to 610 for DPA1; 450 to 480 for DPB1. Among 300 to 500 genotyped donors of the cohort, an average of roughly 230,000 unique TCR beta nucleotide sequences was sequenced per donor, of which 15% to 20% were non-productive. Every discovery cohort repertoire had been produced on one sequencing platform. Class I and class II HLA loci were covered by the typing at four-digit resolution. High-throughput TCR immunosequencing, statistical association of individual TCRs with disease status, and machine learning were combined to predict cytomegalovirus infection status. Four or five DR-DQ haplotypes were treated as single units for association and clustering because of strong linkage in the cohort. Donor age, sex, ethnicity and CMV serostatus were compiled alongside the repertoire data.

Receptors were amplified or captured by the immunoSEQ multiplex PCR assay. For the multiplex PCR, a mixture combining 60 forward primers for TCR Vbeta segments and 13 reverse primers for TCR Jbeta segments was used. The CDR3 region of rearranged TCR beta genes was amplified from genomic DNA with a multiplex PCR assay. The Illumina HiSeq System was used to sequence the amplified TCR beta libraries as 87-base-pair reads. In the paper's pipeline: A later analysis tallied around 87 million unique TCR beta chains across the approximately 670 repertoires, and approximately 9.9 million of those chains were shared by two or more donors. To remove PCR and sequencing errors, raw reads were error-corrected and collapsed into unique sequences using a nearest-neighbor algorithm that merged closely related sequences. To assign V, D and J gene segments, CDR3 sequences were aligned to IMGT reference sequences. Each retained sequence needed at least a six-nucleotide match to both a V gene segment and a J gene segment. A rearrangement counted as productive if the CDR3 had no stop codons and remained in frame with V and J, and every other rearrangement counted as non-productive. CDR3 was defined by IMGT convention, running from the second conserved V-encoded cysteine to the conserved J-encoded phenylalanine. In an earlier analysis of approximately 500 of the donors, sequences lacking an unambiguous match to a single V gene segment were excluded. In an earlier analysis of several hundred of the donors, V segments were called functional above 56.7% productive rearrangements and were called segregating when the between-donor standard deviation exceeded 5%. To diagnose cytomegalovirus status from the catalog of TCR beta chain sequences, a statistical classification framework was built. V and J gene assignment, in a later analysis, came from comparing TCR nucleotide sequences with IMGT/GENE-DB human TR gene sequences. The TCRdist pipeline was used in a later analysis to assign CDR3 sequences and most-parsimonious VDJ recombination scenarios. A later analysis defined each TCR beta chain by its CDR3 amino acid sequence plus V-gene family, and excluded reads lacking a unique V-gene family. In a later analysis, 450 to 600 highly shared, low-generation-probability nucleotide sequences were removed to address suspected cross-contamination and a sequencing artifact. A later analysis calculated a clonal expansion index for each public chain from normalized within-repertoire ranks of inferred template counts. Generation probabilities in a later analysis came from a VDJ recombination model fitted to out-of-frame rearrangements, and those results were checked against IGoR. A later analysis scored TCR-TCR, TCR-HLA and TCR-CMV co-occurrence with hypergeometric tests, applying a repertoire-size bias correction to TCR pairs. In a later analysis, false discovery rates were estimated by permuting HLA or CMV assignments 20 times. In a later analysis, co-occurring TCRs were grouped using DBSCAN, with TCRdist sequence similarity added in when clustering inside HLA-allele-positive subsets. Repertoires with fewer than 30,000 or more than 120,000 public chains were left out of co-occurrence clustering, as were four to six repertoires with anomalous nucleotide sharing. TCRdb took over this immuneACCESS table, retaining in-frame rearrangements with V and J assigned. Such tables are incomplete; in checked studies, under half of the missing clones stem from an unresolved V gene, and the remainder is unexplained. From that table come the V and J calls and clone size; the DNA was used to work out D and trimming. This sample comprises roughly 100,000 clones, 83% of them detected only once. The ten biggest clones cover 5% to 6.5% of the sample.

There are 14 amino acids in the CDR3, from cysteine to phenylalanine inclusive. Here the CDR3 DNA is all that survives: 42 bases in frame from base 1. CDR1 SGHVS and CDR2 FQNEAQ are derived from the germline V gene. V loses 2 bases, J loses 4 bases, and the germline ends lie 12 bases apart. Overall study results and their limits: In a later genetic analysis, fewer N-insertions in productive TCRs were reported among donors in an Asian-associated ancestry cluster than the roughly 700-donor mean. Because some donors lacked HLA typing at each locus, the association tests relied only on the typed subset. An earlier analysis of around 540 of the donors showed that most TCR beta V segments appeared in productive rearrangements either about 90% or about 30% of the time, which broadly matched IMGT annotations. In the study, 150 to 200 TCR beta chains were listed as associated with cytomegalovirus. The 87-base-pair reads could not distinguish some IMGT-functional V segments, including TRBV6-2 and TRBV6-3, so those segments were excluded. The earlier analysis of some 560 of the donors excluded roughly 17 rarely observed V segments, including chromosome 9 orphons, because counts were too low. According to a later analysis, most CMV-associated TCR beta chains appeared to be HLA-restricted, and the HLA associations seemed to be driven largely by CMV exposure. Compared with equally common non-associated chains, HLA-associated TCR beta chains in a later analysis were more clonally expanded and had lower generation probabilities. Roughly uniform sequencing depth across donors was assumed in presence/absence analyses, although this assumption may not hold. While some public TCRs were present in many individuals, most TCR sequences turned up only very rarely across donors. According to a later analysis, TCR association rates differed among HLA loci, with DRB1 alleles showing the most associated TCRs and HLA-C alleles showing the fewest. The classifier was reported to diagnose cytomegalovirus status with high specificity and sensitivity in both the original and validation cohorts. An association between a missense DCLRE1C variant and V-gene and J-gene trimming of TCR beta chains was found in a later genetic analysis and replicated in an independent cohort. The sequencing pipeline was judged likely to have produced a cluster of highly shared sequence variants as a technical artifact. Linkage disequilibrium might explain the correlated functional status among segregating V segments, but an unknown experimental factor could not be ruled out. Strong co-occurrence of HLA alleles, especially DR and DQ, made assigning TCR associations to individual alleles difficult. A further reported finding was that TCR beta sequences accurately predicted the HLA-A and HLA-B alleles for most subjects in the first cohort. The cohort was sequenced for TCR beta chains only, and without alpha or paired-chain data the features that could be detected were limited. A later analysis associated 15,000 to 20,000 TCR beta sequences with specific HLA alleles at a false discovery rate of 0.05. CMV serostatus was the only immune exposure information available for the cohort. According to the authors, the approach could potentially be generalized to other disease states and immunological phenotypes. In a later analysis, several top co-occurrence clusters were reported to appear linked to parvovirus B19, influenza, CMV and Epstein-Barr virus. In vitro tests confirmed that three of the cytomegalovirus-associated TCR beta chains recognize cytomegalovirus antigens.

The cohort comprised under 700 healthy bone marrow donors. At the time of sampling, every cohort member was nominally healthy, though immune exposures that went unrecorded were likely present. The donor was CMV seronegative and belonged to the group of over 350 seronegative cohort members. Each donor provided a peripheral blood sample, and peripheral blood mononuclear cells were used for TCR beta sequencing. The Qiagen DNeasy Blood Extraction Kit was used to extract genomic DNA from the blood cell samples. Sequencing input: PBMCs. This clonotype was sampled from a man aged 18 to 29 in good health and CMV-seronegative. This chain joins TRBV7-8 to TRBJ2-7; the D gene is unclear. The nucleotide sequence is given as TGTGCCAGCAGCTTAACAGCCAGTCAGTACGAGCAGTACTTC. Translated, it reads CASSLTASQYEQYF.